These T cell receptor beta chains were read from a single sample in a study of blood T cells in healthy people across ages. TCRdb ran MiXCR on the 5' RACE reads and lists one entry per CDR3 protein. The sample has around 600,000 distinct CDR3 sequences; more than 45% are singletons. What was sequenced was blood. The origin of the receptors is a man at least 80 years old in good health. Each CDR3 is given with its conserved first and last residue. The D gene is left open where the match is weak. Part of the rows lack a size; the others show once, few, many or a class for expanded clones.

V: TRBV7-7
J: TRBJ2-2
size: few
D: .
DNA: TGTGCTAGCAGCTTCGTAGGCTTGACCGGGGAGCTGTTTTTT
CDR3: CASSFVGLTGELFF

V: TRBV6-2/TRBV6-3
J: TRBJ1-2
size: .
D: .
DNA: TGTGCCAGCAGTCCAGGACAGTACTATGGCTACACCTTC
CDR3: CASSPGQYYGYTF

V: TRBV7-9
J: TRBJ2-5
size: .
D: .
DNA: TGTTCCAGCAGCCAGGCACATAGGGAGACCCAGTACTTC
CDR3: CSSSQAHRETQYF

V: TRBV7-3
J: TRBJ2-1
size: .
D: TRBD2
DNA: TGTGCCAGCAGCTTAGCACCGGGACTAGCGGGGGGGAGCTCCTACAATGAGCAGTTCTTC
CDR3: CASSLAPGLAGGSSYNEQFF

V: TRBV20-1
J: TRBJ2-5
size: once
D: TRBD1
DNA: TGCAGTGCTAGCCGACCGTGGATGGGACAGAAAGAGACCCAGTACTTC
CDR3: CSASRPWMGQKETQYF

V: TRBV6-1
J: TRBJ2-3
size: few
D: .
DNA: TGTGCCGGGCGACTGGGGGCCGCAGTGACGGATACGCAGTATTTT
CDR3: CAGRLGAAVTDTQYF

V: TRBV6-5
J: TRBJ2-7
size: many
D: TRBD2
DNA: TGTGCCAGCAGTTACTCTAGCGGGAAGACCTACGAGCAGTACTTC
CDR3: CASSYSSGKTYEQYF

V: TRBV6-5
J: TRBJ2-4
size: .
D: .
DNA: TGTGCCAGCCAGGCAACACTAGCCAAAAACATTCAGTACTTC
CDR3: CASQATLAKNIQYF

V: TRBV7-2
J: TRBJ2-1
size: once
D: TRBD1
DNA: TGTGCCAGCAGCGCGGGCGGACAGGGGAAAGCGGACGCTCGTTTCAATGAGCAGTTCTTC
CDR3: CASSAGGQGKADARFNEQFF

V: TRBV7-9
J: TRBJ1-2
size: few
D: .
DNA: TGTGCCAGCAGCTTCGGGGGCGCGATCGGTGGCTACACCTTC
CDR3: CASSFGGAIGGYTF

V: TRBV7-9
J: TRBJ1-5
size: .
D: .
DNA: TGTGCCAGCGCCTGGGGGCATCAGCCCCAGCATTTT
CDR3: CASAWGHQPQHF

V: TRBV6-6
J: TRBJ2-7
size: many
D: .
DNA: TGTGCCAGTCGCGGGGGCTCAGGGACCTACGAGCAGTACTTC
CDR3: CASRGGSGTYEQYF

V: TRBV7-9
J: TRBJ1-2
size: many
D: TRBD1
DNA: TGTGCCAGCAGCCGACAGGGGGCGCTTGGCTACACCTTC
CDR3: CASSRQGALGYTF

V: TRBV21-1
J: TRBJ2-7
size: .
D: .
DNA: TGTGCCAGCAGCAATCAAAGGGTTAACAGGGGTACCTACGAGCAGTACTTC
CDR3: CASSNQRVNRGTYEQYF

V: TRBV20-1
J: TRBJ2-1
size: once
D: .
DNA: TGCAGTGCTAGTAAAGTAGTCGGGACCCCCTACAATGAGCAGTTCTTC
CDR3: CSASKVVGTPYNEQFF

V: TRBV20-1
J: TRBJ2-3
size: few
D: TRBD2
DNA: TGCAGTGCTAGATGGATCTCCGGGACTAGCGGGGGGAGCACAGATACGCAGTATTTT
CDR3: CSARWISGTSGGSTDTQYF

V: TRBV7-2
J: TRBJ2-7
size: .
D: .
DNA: TGTGCCAGCAGGGCGGCCTACAATGAGCAGTACTTC
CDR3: CASRAAYNEQYF

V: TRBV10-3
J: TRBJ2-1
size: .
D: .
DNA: TGTGCCATCAGTGAAAGCTCAGCCCGTGATGAGCAGTTCTTC
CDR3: CAISESSARDEQFF

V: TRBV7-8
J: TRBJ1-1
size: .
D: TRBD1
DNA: TGTGCCAGCAGCGCTTCGGGACAGGGGAACACTGAAGCTTTCTTT
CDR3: CASSASGQGNTEAFF

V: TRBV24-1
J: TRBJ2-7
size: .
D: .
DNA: TGTGCCACCAGTGACTCCGGGCAGACCCCCTACGAGCAGTACTTC
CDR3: CATSDSGQTPYEQYF

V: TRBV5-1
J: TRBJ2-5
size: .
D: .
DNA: TGCGCCAGCAGCTACCTAGGACGGTTACAAGAGACCCAGTACTTC
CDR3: CASSYLGRLQETQYF

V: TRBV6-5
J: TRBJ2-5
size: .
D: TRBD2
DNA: TGTGCCAGCAGTTCCTATCGACTAGCACAAGAGACCCAGTACTTC
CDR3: CASSSYRLAQETQYF